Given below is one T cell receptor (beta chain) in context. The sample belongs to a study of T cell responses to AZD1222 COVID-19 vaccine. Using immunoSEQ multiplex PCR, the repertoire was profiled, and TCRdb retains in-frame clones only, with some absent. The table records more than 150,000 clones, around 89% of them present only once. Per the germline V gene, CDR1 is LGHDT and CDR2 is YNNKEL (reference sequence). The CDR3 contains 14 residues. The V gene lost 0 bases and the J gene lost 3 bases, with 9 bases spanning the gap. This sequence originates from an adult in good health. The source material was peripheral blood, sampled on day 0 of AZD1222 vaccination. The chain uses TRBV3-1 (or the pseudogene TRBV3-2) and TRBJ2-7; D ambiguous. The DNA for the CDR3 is TGTGCCAGCAGCCAAGATTCGAGGAGCTACGAGCAGTACTTC. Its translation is CASSQDSRSYEQYF.